This T cell receptor beta chain is from a study of T cell responses to AZD1222 COVID-19 vaccine. Germline V CDR1 and CDR2: SGHVS, FQNEAQ. This CDR3 contains 13 residues. The ends were cut back, 6 bases at V and 5 bases at J, with 13 bases in the middle. This clone was observed a single time. What it recognizes is unknown. Broader study findings: Spike-specific TCR breadth and depth both grew after two AZD1222 doses. Repertoires were obtained only post-peak T cell response. AZD1222 recipients seropositive at baseline numbered only five to seven. A mostly white British donor set with more females was recruited, and clonal diversity was possibly underestimated.

The table came from immunoSEQ multiplex PCR; TCRdb's copy has only in-frame clones and leaves some out. The sample gives about 110,000 clones, about four fifths of which show up once; around 4.6% is in the top ten. Specimen: peripheral blood, collected on day 0 of AZD1222 vaccination. This sequence joins TRBV7-8 and TRBJ2-5; TRBD1 is a possible D gene (5 bases). The clonotype originates from an adult in good health. The CDR3 DNA is TGTGCCAGCAGATACCCCAAGGGGGAGACCCAGTACTTC. Translating it yields CASRYPKGETQYF.